Listed here are 2 T cell receptor beta chains from one sample, sequenced in a study of breast tumors, draining lymph nodes, adjacent tissues (dated by TCRdb to 2016 to 2017). The method behind the library was multiplex PCR. Reads for this sample came from an Illumina HiSeq 2000. TCRdb reran the public reads through fastp at Q25 and MiXCR, keeping productive beta chains. For every CDR3 protein sequence, its rows merge into one entry that carries the most common genes and DNA. The sample table lists 290,000 or so distinct CDR3 sequences, around 31% of them with a count of one. The ten largest clones take up around 1.1% of the sample. The lymph node samples were taken from the axillary draining lymph nodes of breast cancer patients. Sequencing was done on a sample of axillary lymph node tissue. Every receptor here comes from a female donor with breast cancer. Some clones in this sample may be carry-over from other donors' samples.

Many counts were recorded for this clonotype. V and J are TRBV5-6 and TRBJ2-7; D not resolved. Trimming left V 4 bases short and J 3 bases short, with 8 bases between. Germline V lookup: CDR1 SGHDT, CDR2 YYEEEE. CDR3 length equals 12 residues. CDR3 sequence reads: CASSRLSYEQYF. CDR3 sequence (DNA): TGTGCCAGCAGCCGATTGAGCTACGAGCAGTACTTC.

This clonotype came up many times. Sequence at one end of the junction differs from germline and may be a read error. The CDR3 DNA follows: TGTGCCAGCAGCCCGCCTATAGCGGGAGGGACGAACACCGGGGGGCTGTTTTTT. Protein: CASSPPIAGGTNTGGLFF. The V and J genes are TRBV7-3 and TRBJ2-2, with 11 bases that match TRBD2. This CDR3 spans 18 amino acids. Per germline, CDR1 SGHTA and CDR2 FQGTGA.